This entry concerns a single T cell receptor beta chain. These data come from a study of blood T cell repertoires in COVID-19. Overall study context: Both acute and convalescent COVID-19 samples were obtained from the United States, Italy and Spain.

As originally analysed: Amplification of reference gene primers was used by the study to estimate nucleated cell counts. Sequencing used immunoSEQ multiplex PCR; TCRdb keeps in-frame clones, though not all of them. V and J calls plus clone size are reproduced from that table; the DNA served to infer D and trimming. The data contain hundreds of thousands of clones, about 90% of them singletons. CDR1 and CDR2 (germline): SGDLS, YYNGEE. Deletions cut 0 bases from V and 5 bases from J, with 8 bases between. CDR3 length: 13 residues. The specimen sequenced was peripheral blood. The receptor comes from a woman in her late teens or twenties who had recovered from COVID-19. The V and J genes are TRBV9 and TRBJ2-5, with no clear D. The CDR3 region is CASSVGLLETQYF. Written as DNA, the CDR3 is TGTGCCAGCAGCGTAGGTCTCCTCGAGACCCAGTACTTC.